This T cell receptor (beta chain) was observed in a study of breast tumors, draining lymph nodes, adjacent tissues. MiXCR, run by TCRdb on the multiplex PCR reads, gives a single entry per CDR3 protein. This sample has roughly 80,000 distinct CDR3 sequences, with roughly 19% found just once. The J segment lost 5 bases and the V segment lost 8 bases, leaving 9 bases of the junction unmatched. The CDR3 has 13 residues. Study-level results: Tumor and nontumor repertoires were significantly more similar in luminal-like than in basal-like breast cancer. The lymph node origin of tumor T cells was framed as consistent with a hypothesis, not demonstrated. Tumors had less TCR diversity than lymph nodes, more than nontumor tissue.

Breast cancer patients provided tissue from their axillary draining lymph nodes. The table lists this clonotype with a few counts. What it binds is unknown. A much larger clone differs from this one at a single base, so this may be a read error. The chain combines TRBV12-3 or TRBV12-4 with TRBJ2-7; 7 nucleotides agree with TRBD1. This clonotype was sampled from a female donor with breast cancer. Some clones in this sample may be carry-over from other donors' samples. The sample comprised axillary lymph node tissue. The CDR3 loop is CASSNRGVDEQYF. The CDR3 DNA reads as TGTGCCAGCTCTAACAGGGGTGTCGACGAGCAGTACTTC.